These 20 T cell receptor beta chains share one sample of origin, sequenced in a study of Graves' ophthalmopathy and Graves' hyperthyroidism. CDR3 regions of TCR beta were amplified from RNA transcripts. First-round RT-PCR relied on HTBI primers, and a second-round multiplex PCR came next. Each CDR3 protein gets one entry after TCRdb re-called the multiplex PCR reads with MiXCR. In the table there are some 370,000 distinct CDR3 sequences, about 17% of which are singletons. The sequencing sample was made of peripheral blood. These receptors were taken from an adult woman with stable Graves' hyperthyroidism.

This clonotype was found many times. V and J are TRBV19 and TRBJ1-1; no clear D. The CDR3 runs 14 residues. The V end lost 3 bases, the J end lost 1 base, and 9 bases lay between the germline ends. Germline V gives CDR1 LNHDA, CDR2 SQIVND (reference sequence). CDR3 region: CASSMATRNTEAFF. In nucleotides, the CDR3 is TGTGCCAGTAGTATGGCAACAAGGAACACTGAAGCTTTCTTT.

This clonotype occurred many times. The CDR3, as DNA: TGCAGCGTGAAGCAGGGTGTTGGCAATCAGCCCCAGCATTTT. It translates to CSVKQGVGNQPQHF. The chain recombines TRBV29-1 with TRBJ1-5; D might be TRBD1 (5 bases). The CDR3 totals 14 residues. Trimming pared 6 bases from V and 2 bases from J, leaving 14 bases between. Germline V gene lookup returns CDR1 SQVTM and CDR2 ANQGSEA. Full variable domain (rest looked up from reference TRBV29-1 and TRBJ1-5): SAVISQKPSRDICQRGTSLTIQCQVDSQVTMMFWYRQQPGQSLTLIATANQGSEATYESGFVIDKFPISRPNLTFSTLTVSNMSPEDSSIYLCSVKQGVGNQPQHFGDGTRLSIL.

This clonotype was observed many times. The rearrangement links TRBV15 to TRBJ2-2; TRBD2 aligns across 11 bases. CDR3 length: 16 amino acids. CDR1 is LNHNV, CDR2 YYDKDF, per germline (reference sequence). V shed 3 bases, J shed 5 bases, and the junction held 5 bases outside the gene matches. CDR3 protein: CATSSLLAGDTGELFF. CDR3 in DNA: TGTGCCACCAGCAGCTTACTAGCGGGAGATACCGGGGAGCTGTTTTTT.

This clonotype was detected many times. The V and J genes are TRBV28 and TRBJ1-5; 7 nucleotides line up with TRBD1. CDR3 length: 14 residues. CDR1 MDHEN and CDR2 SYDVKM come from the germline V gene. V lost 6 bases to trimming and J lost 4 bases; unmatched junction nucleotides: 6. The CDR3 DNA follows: TGTGCCAGCAGCTACGTACAGGGGAATCAGCCCCAGCATTTT. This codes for CASSYVQGNQPQHF.

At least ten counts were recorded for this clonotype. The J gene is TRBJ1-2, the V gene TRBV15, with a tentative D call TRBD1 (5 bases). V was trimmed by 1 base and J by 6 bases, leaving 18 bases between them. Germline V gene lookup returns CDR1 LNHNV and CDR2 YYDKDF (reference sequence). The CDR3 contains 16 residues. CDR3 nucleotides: TGTGCCACCAGCAGAGCCAAGACAGCGTGGGGGGATGGCTACACCTTC. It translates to CATSRAKTAWGDGYTF.

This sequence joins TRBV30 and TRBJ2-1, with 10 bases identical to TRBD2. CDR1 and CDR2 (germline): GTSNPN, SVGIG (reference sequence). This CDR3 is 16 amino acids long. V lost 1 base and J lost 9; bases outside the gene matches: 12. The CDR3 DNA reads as TGTGCCTGGAGTGAGAGCGGGAGGGCCCGACTCAGTGAGCAGTTCTTC. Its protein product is CAWSESGRARLSEQFF.

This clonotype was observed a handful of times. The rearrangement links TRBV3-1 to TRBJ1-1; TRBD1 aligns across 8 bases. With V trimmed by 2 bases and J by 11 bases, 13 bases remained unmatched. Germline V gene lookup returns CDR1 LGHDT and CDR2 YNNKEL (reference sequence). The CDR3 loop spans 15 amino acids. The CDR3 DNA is TGTGCCAGCAGCCAAAGAACAGGGGGACCCTGGAAGGCTTTCTTT. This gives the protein CASSQRTGGPWKAFF. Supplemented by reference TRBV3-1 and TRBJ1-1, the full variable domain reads DTAVSQTPKYLVTQMGNDKSIKCEQNLGHDTMYWYKQDSKKFLKIMFSYNNKELIINETVPNRFSPKSPDKAHLNLHINSLELGDSAVYFCASSQRTGGPWKAFFGQGTRLTVV.

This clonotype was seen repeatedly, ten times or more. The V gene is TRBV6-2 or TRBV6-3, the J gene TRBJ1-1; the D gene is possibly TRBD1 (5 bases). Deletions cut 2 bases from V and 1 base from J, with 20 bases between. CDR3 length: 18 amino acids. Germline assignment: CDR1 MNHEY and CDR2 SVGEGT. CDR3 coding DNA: TGTGCCAGCAGTTACACCAGGACATCGGGTATAGAGAACACTGAAGCTTTCTTT. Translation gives CASSYTRTSGIENTEAFF.

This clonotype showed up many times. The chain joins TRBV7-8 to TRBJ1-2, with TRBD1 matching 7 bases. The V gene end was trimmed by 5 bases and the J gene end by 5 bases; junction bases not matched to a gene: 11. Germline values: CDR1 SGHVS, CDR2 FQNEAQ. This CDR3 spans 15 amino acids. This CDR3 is CASSGVGTVKYGYTF. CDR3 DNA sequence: TGTGCCAGCAGCGGTGTTGGGACAGTTAAATATGGCTACACCTTC. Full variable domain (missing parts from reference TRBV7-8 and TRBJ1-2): GAGVSQSPRYKVAKRGQDVALRCDPISGHVSLFWYQQALGQGPEFLTYFQNEAQLDKSGLPSDRFFAERPEGSVSTLKIQRTQQEDSAVYLCASSGVGTVKYGYTFGSGTRLTVV.

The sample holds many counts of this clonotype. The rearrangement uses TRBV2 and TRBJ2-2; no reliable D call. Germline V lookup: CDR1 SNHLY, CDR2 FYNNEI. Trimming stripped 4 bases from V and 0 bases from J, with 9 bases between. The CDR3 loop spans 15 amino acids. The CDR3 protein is CASSADAPNTGELFF. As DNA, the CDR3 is TGTGCCAGCAGTGCAGATGCACCGAACACCGGGGAGCTGTTTTTT.

The CDR3 DNA is TGTGCCAGCAGTCAGCGGGAGTTTGCCGAGCAGTACTTC. It specifies CASSQREFAEQYF. The chain is built from TRBV7-9 and TRBJ2-7; 8 nucleotides line up with TRBD2. Germline CDR1 and CDR2: SEHNR and FQNEAQ (reference sequence). Trimming at V came to 6 bases and at J to 6 bases, leaving 7 bases not matched to a gene. This CDR3 contains 13 residues.

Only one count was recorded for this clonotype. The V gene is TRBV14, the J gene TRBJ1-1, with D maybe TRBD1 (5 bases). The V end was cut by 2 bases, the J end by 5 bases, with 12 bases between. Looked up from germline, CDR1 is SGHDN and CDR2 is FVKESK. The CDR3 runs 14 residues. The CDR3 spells CASSQLGGSTEAFF. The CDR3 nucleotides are TGTGCCAGCAGCCAACTGGGGGGATCTACTGAAGCTTTCTTT.

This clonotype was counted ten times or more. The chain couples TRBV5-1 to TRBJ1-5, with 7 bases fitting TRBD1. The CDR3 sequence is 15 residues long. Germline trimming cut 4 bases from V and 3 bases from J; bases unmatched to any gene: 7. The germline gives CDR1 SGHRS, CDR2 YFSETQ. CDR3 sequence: CASSLNGQDNQPQHF. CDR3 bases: TGCGCCAGCAGCCTTAATGGACAGGACAATCAGCCCCAGCATTTT. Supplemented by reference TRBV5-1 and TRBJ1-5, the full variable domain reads KAGVTQTPRYLIKTRGQQVTLSCSPISGHRSVSWYQQTPGQGLQFLFEYFSETQRNKGNFPGRFSGRQFSNSRSEMNVSTLELGDSALYLCASSLNGQDNQPQHFGDGTRLSIL.

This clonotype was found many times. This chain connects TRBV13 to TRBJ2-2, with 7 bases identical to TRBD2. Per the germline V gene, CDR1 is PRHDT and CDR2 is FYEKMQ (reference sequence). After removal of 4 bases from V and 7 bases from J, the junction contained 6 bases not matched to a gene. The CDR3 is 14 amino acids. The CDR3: CASSSGLVGGELFF. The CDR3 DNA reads TGTGCCAGCAGCTCCGGACTAGTCGGCGGGGAGCTGTTTTTT.

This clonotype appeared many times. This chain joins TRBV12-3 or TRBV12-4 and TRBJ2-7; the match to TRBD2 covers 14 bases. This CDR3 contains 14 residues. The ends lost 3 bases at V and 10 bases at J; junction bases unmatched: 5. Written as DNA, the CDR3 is TGTGCCAGCAGTTTTGGGACTAGCGGGAGTGATCAGTACTTC. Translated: CASSFGTSGSDQYF.

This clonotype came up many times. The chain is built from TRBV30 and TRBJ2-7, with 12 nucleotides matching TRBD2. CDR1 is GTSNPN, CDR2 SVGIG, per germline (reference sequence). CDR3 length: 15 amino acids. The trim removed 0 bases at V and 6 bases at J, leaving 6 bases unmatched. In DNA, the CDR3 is TGTGCCTGGAGTGTACGGACTAGCGGGATTGTCGAGCAGTACTTC. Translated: CAWSVRTSGIVEQYF. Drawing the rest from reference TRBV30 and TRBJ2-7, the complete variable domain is SQTIHQWPATLVQPVGSPLSLECTVEGTSNPNLYWYRQAAGRGLQLLFYSVGIGQISSEVPQNLSASRPQDRQFILSSKKLLLSDSGFYLCAWSVRTSGIVEQYFGPGTRLTVT.

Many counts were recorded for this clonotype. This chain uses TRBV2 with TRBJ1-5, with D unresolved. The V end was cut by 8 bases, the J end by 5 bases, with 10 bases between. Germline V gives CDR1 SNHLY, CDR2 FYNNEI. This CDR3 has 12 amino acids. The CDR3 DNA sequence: TGTGCCAGCGGGCTGAATCATCAGCCCCAGCATTTT. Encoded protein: CASGLNHQPQHF.

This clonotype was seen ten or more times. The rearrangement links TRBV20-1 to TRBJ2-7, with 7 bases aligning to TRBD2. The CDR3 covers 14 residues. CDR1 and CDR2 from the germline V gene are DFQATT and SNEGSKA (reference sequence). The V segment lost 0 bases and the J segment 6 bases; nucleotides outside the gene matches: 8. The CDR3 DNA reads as TGCAGTGCTAGAGAGGGCGGGAGAAATCCCGAGCAGTACTTC. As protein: CSAREGGRNPEQYF.

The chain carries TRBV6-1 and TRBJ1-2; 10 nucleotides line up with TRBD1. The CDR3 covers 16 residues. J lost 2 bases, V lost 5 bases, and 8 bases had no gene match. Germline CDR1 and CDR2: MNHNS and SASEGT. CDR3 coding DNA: TGTGCCAGCAGTCAGGGACAGGGGACAGGAAACTATGGCTACACCTTC. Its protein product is CASSQGQGTGNYGYTF.

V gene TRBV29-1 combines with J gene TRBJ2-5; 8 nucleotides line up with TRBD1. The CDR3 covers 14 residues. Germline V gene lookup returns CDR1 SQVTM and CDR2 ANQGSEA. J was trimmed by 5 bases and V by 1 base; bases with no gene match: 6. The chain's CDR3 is CSVEVENRGETQYF. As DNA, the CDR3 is TGCAGCGTTGAAGTTGAAAACAGGGGGGAGACCCAGTACTTC.